The 10 T cell receptor beta chains listed next were all sequenced from one sample in a study of shared clonotypes between healthy human individuals. TCRdb's table, derived via immunoSEQ multiplex PCR, lists solely in-frame clones and lacks some. The sample shows some 1 million clones, about 76% of them seen only once. The sequencing sample was made of memory CD4+ T cells sorted from blood. Subset in this sample: CD45RA-negative fraction. All receptors derive from a young man in good health.

The rearrangement links TRBV7-2 to TRBJ2-1, with 10 bases fitting TRBD2. With V trimmed by 4 bases and J by 4 bases, 4 bases remained unmatched. CDR3 size: 15 residues. The V gene's germline CDR1 is SGHTA and CDR2 FQGNSA. In DNA, the CDR3 is TGTGCCAGCAGCTCGCTAGCGGGAGTTTACAATGAGCAGTTCTTC. Amino acids: CASSSLAGVYNEQFF.

The chain links TRBV7-9 to TRBJ2-1; 12 bases line up with TRBD2. The CDR3 contains 16 residues. The germline V gene encodes CDR1 SEHNR and CDR2 FQNEAQ (reference sequence). V lost 5 bases and J lost 4; bases outside the gene matches: 6. This CDR3 reads CASSPKLAGGYNEQFF. CDR3 bases: TGTGCCAGCAGCCCCAAACTAGCGGGAGGATACAATGAGCAGTTCTTC.

V gene TRBV7-2 combines with J gene TRBJ2-3; tentative D call: TRBD2 (5 bases). The CDR3 covers 14 residues. V dropped 5 bases and J dropped 3 bases, with 12 bases sitting between them. The germline V gene has CDR1 SGHTA and CDR2 FQGNSA. CDR3 in DNA: TGTGCCAGCAGCCGGACTGGGGTTACAGATACGCAGTATTTT. This sequence encodes CASSRTGVTDTQYF. Based on the CDR3 plus reference TRBV7-2 and TRBJ2-3, the full variable domain is GAGVSQSPSNKVTEKGKDVELRCDPISGHTALYWYRQSLGQGLEFLIYFQGNSAPDKSGLPSDRFSAERTGGSVSTLTIQRTQQEDSAVYLCASSRTGVTDTQYFGPGTRLTVL.

The rearrangement uses TRBV9 and TRBJ2-1, with D maybe TRBD2 (6 bases). The V and J ends lost 3 bases and 5 bases respectively, with 15 bases between them. Germline V lookup: CDR1 SGDLS, CDR2 YYNGEE. This CDR3 has 15 residues. The CDR3 spells CASSDRDLGNNEQFF. The CDR3 DNA reads as TGTGCCAGCAGCGACCGGGACTTGGGGAACAATGAGCAGTTCTTC.

The chain recombines TRBV5-1 with TRBJ2-5, with TRBD2 as a possible D gene (6 bases). Trimming removed 0 bases at V and 4 bases at J, with 10 bases between. CDR3 length: 14 amino acids. Germline CDR1 SGHRS, CDR2 YFSETQ. Written as DNA, the CDR3 is TGCGCCAGCAGCTTGGGCCTAGCGAGAGAGACCCAGTACTTC. It codes for CASSLGLARETQYF.

The gene calls are TRBV4-1 and TRBJ1-5; 8 bases are shared with TRBD1. The CDR3 has 16 amino acids. V shed 3 bases, J shed 6 bases, and the junction held 10 bases outside the gene matches. The germline CDR1 and CDR2 sequences are MGHRA and YSYEKL. The CDR3 spells CASSQDRDIRTQPQHF. CDR3 sequence (DNA): TGCGCCAGCAGCCAGGACAGGGATATTCGGACTCAGCCCCAGCATTTT.

This chain uses TRBV5-1 with TRBJ2-7; D tentatively reads TRBD1 or TRBD2 (5 bases each). Trimming shortened V by 5 bases and J by 4 bases, and 19 bases separated the two germline ends. The germline V gene encodes CDR1 SGHRS and CDR2 YFSETQ. The CDR3 totals 15 residues. CDR3 DNA: TGCGCCAGCAGTAACGGGGCCCATGTAGGGTACGAGCAGTACTTC. It specifies CASSNGAHVGYEQYF.

The chain combines TRBV2 with TRBJ2-5, with D uncertain. Germline CDR1 SNHLY, CDR2 FYNNEI. This CDR3 is 14 amino acids long. Trimming stripped 1 base from V and 5 bases from J, with 11 bases between. The CDR3 DNA follows: TGTGCCAGCAGTGAAGGGGCCGCGCCGGAGACCCAGTACTTC. This gives the protein CASSEGAAPETQYF. Based on the CDR3 plus reference TRBV2 and TRBJ2-5, the full variable domain is EPEVTQTPSHQVTQMGQEVILRCVPISNHLYFYWYRQILGQKVEFLVSFYNNEISEKSEIFDDQFSVERPDGSNFTLKIRSTKLEDSAMYFCASSEGAAPETQYFGPGTRLLVL.

This clone was seen more than once but under ten times. The chain joins TRBV6-5 to TRBJ2-7; D not certain. The ends were cut back, 5 bases at V and 1 base at J, with 9 bases in the middle. Germline-derived CDR1 and CDR2 are MNHEY and SVGAGI. The CDR3 consists of 13 residues. The CDR3 bases are TGTGCCAGCAGTCCGGCTTCTTCCTACGAGCAGTACTTC. It encodes CASSPASSYEQYF.

The gene calls are TRBV5-8 and TRBJ1-6, with D possibly matching TRBD1 (5 bases). This CDR3 contains 12 residues. V gave up 2 bases and J gave up 10 bases, with 7 bases separating them. Germline CDR1 is SGHTS and CDR2 is YDEGEE. The CDR3 reads CASSFRASPLHF. For the CDR3, the DNA is TGTGCCAGCAGCTTCAGGGCATCACCCCTCCACTTT.